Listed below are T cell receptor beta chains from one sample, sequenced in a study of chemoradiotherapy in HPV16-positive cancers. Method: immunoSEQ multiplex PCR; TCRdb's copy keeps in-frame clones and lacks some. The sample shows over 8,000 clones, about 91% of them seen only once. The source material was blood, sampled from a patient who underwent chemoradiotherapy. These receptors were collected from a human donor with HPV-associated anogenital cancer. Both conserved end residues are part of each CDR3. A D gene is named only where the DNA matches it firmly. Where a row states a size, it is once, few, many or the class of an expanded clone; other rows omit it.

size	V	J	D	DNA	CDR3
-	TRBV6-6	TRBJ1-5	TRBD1	TGTGCCAGCAGTTACTGGGGACAGTCGAATCAGCCCCAGCATTTT	CASSYWGQSNQPQHF
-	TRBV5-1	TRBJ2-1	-	TGCGCCAGCAGCTTCTGGAGGGAGCAGTTCTTC	CASSFWREQFF
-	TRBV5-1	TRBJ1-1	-	TGCGCCAGCAGCTTGTGGGAGGGGGAATTTGAAGCTTTCTTT	CASSLWEGEFEAFF
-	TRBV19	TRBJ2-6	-	TGTGCCAGTAGTATGAACTGGGGCTCTGGGGCCAACGTCCTGACTTTC	CASSMNWGSGANVLTF
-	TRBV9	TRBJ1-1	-	TGTGCCAGCAGGACCATTACAGGGAACACTGAAGCTTTCTTT	CASRTITGNTEAFF
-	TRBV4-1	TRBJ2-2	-	TGCGCCAGCAGCCAAGATAGACAGAGCGCGAACACCGGGGAGCTGTTTTTT	CASSQDRQSANTGELFF
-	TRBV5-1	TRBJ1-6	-	TGCGCCAGCAGCTTAACCAATTCACCCCTCCACTTT	CASSLTNSPLHF
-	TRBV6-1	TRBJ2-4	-	TGTGCCAGCAAGGATACAGCCAAAAACATTCAGTACTTC	CASKDTAKNIQYF
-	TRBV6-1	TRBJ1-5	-	TGTGCCAGCAGAGAAATCACCGGTCAGCCCCAGCATTTT	CASREITGQPQHF
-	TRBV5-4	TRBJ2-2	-	TGTGCCAGCAGCTTGGCCGAGGGGAGGGAGCTGTTTTTT	CASSLAEGRELFF
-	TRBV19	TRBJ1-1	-	TGTGCCAGTAGTATCGGGGCAGGGAACGCTTTCTTT	CASSIGAGNAFF
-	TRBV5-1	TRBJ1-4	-	TGCGCCAGTAGATGGGGGAGCTTTGCAACTAATGAAAAACTGTTTTTT	CASRWGSFATNEKLFF
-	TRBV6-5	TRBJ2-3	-	TGTGCCAGCAGTCCCCAGGGAACTAGCACAGATACGCAGTATTTT	CASSPQGTSTDTQYF
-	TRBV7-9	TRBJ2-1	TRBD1	TGTGCCAGCAGCTTTTGGACAGGGGAAGGCAATGAGCAGTTCTTC	CASSFWTGEGNEQFF
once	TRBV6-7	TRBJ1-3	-	TGTGCCAGCAGTTACACCGGTGGCGAAGGAGACACCATATATTTT	CASSYTGGEGDTIYF
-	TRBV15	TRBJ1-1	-	TGTGCCACCAGCACTGGGGGGTCATTCGCTGAAGCTTTCTTT	CATSTGGSFAEAFF
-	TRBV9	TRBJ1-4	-	TGTGCCAGCAGCTCCTCCCCCACGGTTTCGAATGAAAAACTGTTTTTT	CASSSSPTVSNEKLFF
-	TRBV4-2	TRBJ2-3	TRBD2	TGTGCCAGCAGCCGCGGACTAGCGGGGGGCAGCACAGATACGCAGTATTTT	CASSRGLAGGSTDTQYF
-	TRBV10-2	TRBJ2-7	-	TGCGCCAGCAGTGAGAGGCGGAGTCGCTACGAGCAGTACTTC	CASSERRSRYEQYF
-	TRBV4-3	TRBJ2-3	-	TGCGCCAGCAGCCAAGAAGAGGGCCGAGGTACGCAGTATTTT	CASSQEEGRGTQYF
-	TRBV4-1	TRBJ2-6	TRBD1	TGCGCCAGCAGCCCCTCGGACAGGGGTGGAGGGGCCAACGTCCTGACTTTC	CASSPSDRGGGANVLTF
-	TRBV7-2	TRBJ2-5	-	TGTGCCAGCAGCTTAAATAGGAACCAAGAGACCCAGTACTTC	CASSLNRNQETQYF